This TCR beta chain appears in the sequencing data of a study of blood T cell repertoires in COVID-19. Study summary: Samples came from the United States, Italy and Spain, spanning acute and convalescent COVID-19. The analysed material was cDNA or gDNA that came from T cells, B-cell-depleted T cells, or PBMCs.

Original analysis: Scientists estimated how many nucleated cells there were by amplifying reference gene primers. Repertoires were generated with immunoSEQ multiplex PCR, while TCRdb's copy carries only in-frame clones and drops some. That table supplies the V and J calls and clone size; D and trimming were determined from the DNA. Of roughly 150,000 clones in the sample, over 75% were seen once. The CDR3 length is 14 residues. Looked up from germline, CDR1 is LGHDT and CDR2 is YNNKEL (reference sequence). Trimming removed 5 bases at V and 1 base at J, with 11 bases between. The sequencing sample was made of peripheral blood. The chain joins TRBV3-1 (or the pseudogene TRBV3-2) to TRBJ1-1, with D possibly TRBD1 on 6 matching bases. The sequence was collected from a human donor in a cohort sampled during active COVID-19. The CDR3, as DNA: TGTGCCAGCAGCGGCACAGGGAAGAACACTGAAGCTTTCTTT. It yields the protein CASSGTGKNTEAFF.